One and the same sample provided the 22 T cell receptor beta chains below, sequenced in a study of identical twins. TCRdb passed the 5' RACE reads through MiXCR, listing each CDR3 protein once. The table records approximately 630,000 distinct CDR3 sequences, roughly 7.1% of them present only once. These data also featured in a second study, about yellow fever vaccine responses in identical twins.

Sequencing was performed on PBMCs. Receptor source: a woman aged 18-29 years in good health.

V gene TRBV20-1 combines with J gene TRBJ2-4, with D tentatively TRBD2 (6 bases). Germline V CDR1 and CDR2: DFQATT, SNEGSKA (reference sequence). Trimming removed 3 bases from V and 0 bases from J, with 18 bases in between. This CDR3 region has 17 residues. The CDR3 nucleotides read TGCAGTGCTAGGAGGGACTCGACCCTAATAGCCAAAAACATTCAGTACTTC. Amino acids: CSARRDSTLIAKNIQYF.

The DNA of the CDR3 is TGTGCCAGCAGCTTAGGATATACAGGAAAACTGTTTTTT. Amino acids: CASSLGYTGKLFF. V is TRBV7-2 and J is TRBJ1-4; a possible D gene is TRBD1 (5 bases). Looked up from germline, CDR1 is SGHTA and CDR2 is FQGNSA. The CDR3 loop spans 13 amino acids. With 1 base removed from V and 10 bases from J, the gap between germline ends came to 10 bases. Supplemented by reference TRBV7-2 and TRBJ1-4, the full variable domain reads GAGVSQSPSNKVTEKGKDVELRCDPISGHTALYWYRQSLGQGLEFLIYFQGNSAPDKSGLPSDRFSAERTGGSVSTLTIQRTQQEDSAVYLCASSLGYTGKLFFGSGTQLSVL.

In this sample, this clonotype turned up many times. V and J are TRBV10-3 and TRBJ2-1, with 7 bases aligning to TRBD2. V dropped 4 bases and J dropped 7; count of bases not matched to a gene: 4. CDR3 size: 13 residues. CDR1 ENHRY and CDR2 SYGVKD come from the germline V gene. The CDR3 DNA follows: TGTGCCATCAGTGTACTAGCGAGGAATGAGCAGTTCTTC. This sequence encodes CAISVLARNEQFF.

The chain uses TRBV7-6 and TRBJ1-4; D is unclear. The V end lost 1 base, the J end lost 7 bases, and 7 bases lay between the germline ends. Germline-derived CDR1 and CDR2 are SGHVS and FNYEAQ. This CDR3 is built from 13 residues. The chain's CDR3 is CASSLVESEKLFF. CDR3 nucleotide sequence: TGTGCCAGCAGCTTAGTCGAATCTGAAAAACTGTTTTTT.

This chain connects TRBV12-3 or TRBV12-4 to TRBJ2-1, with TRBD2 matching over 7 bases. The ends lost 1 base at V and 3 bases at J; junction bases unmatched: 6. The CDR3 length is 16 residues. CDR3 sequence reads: CASSLVGGSGYNEQFF. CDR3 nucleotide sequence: TGTGCCAGCAGTTTAGTTGGCGGGAGTGGCTACAATGAGCAGTTCTTC.

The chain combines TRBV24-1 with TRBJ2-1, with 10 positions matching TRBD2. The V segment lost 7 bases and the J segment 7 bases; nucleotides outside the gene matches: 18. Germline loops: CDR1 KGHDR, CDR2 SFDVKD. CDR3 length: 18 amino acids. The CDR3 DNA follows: TGTGCCACCAGCGTACAGGGGCCGAGCGGGAGGGCCCCAAATGAGCAGTTCTTC. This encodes CATSVQGPSGRAPNEQFF.

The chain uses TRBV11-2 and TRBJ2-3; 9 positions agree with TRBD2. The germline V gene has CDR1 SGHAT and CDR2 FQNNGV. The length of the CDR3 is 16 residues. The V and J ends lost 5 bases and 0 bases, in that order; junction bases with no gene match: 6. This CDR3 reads CASSRTLAGSTDTQYF. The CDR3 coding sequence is TGTGCCAGCAGCCGAACCCTAGCGGGGAGCACAGATACGCAGTATTTT.

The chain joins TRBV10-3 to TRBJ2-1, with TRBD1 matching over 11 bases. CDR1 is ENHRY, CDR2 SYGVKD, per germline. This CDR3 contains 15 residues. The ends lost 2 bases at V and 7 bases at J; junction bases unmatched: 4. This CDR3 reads CAISEPGDRGNEQFF. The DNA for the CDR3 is TGTGCCATCAGTGAGCCAGGGGACAGGGGGAATGAGCAGTTCTTC.

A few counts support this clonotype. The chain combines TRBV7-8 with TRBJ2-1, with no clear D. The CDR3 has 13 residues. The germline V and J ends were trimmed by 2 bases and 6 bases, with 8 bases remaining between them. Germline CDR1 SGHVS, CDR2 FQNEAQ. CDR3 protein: CASSLNRINEQFF. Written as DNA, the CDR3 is TGTGCCAGCAGCTTAAATAGGATCAATGAGCAGTTCTTC.

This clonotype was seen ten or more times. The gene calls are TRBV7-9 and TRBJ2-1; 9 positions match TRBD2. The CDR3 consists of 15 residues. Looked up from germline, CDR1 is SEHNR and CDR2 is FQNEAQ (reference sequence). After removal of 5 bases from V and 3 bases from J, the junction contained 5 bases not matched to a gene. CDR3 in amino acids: CASSRGLANYNEQFF. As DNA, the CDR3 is TGTGCCAGCAGCCGGGGACTAGCAAACTACAATGAGCAGTTCTTC.

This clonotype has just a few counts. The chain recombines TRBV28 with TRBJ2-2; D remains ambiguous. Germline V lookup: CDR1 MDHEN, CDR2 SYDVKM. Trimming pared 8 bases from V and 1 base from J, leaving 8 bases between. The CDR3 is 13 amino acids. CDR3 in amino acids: CASLSGNTGELFF. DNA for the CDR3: TGTGCCAGCTTATCGGGGAACACCGGGGAGCTGTTTTTT.

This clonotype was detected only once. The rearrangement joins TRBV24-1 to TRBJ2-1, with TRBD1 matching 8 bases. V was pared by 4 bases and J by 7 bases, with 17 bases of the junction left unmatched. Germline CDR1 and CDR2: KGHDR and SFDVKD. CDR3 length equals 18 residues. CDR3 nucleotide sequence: TGTGCCACCAGTGAGGGGACAGGAGGGCTGGCTAGGGGGAATGAGCAGTTCTTC. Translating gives CATSEGTGGLARGNEQFF.

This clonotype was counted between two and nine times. In DNA, the CDR3 is TGCGCCAGCAGCGAAAGGCCGGGACAGGGATACAATGAGCAGTTCTTC. Its protein is CASSERPGQGYNEQFF. The V call is TRBV5-1, the J call TRBJ2-1; 9 nucleotides line up with TRBD1. J gave up 4 bases and V 4 bases, and 9 bases lay outside the gene matches. The CDR3 consists of 16 residues. The V gene's germline CDR1 is SGHRS and CDR2 YFSETQ.

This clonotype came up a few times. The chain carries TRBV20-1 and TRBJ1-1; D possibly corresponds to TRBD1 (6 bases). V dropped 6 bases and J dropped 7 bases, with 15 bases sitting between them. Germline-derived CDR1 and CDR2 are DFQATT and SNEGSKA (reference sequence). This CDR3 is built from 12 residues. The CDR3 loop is CSARQTGNEAFF. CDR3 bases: TGCAGTGCCCGCCAGACAGGAAATGAAGCTTTCTTT.

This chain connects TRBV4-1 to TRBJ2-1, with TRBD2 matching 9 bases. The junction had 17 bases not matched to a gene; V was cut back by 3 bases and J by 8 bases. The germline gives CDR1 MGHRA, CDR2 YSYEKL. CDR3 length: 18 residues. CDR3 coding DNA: TGCGCCAGCAGCCAGTTCGCCGAAACCGGGACTAGCATCGATGAGCAGTTCTTC. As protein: CASSQFAETGTSIDEQFF.

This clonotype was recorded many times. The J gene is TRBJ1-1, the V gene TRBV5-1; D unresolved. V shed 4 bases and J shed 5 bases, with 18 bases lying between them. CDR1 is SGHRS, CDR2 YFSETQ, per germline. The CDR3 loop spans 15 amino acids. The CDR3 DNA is TGCGCCAGCAGCCCTCGGACGGATGTGAGGACTGAAGCTTTCTTT. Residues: CASSPRTDVRTEAFF.

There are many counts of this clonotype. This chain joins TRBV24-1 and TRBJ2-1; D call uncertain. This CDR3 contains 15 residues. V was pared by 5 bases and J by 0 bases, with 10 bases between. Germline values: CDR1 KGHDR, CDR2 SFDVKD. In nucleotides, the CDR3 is TGTGCCACCAGTGTCAAAGGGCACTCCTACAATGAGCAGTTCTTC. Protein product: CATSVKGHSYNEQFF.

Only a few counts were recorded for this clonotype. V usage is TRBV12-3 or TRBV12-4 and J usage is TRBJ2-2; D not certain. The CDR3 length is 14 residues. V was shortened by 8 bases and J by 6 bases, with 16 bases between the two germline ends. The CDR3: CASRVSSSAGELFF. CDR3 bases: TGTGCCAGCCGGGTTTCGTCATCGGCCGGGGAGCTGTTTTTT.

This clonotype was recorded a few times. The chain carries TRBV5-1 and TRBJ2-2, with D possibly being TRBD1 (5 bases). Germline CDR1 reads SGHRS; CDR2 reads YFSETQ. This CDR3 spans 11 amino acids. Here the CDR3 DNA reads TGCGCGATCAGGGACACCGGGGAGCTGTTTTTT. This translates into CAIRDTGELFF. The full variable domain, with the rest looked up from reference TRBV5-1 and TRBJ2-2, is KAGVTQTPRYLIKTRGQQVTLSCSPISGHRSVSWYQQTPGQGLQFLFEYFSETQRNKGNFPGRFSGRQFSNSRSEMNVSTLELGDSALYLCAIRDTGELFFGEGSRLTVL.

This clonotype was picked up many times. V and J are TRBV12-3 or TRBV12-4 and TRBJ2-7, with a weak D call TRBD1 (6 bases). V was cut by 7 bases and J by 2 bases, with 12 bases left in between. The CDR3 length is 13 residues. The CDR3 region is CASTQGYPYEQYF. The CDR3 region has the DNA TGTGCCAGCACTCAGGGGTACCCCTACGAGCAGTACTTC.

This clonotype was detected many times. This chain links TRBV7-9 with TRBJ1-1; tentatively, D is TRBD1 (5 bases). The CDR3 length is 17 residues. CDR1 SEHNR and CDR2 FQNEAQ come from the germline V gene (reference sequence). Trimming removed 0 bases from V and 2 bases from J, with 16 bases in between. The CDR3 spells CASSLAFRGTQNTEAFF. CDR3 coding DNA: TGTGCCAGCAGCTTAGCTTTCCGAGGGACTCAAAACACTGAAGCTTTCTTT.

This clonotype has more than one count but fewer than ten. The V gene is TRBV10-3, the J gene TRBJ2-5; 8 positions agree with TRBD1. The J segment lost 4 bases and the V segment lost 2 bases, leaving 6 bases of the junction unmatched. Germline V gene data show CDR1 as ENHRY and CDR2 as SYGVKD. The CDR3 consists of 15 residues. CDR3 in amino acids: CAISEEGTGGETQYF. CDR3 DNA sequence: TGTGCCATCAGTGAGGAAGGAACAGGGGGAGAGACCCAGTACTTC.